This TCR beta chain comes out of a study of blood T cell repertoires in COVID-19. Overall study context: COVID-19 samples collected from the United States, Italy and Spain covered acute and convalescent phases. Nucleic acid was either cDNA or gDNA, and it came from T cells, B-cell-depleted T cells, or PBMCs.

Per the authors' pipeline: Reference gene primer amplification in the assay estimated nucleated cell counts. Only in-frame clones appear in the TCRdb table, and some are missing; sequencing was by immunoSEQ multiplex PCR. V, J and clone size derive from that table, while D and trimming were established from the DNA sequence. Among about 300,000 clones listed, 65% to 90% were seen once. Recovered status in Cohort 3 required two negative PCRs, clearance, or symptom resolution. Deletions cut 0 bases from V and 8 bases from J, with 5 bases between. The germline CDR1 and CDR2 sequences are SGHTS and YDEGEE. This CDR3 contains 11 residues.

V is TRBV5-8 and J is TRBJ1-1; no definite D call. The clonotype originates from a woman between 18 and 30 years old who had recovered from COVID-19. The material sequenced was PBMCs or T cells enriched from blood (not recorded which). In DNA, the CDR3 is TGTGCCAGCAGCTTGGTCTCGGAAGCTTTCTTT. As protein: CASSLVSEAFF.